Shown below are 20 T cell receptor beta chains from a single sample sequenced in a study of shared clonotypes between healthy human individuals. Sequencing was performed with immunoSEQ multiplex PCR; in TCRdb, only in-frame clones are kept and a portion is missing. The table has 500,000 to 700,000 clones, roughly 95% seen once. CD45RO-negative cells were positively selected for CCR7, leaving out terminally differentiated effector memory CD45RA+ cells. The specimen was naive CD8+ T cells sorted from blood. These receptors came from a woman in her twenties or thirties in good health.

Details on this clone: Other DNA sequences of this sample code for an identical CDR3. The rearrangement links TRBV5-1 to TRBJ2-5; no clear D. The ends were cut back, 1 base at V and 5 bases at J, with 3 bases in the middle. The CDR3 is made up of 11 amino acids. CDR1 is SGHRS and CDR2 is YFSETQ in the germline V gene. The chain's CDR3 is CASSLRETQYF. The CDR3 nucleotides read TGCGCCAGCAGCTTGAGGGAGACCCAGTACTTC.

The V and J genes are TRBV13 and TRBJ1-2; D might be TRBD1 (6 bases). V lost 5 bases and J lost 4, with 17 bases in between. CDR1 PRHDT and CDR2 FYEKMQ come from the germline V gene (reference sequence). There are 15 residues in the CDR3. The CDR3 here is CASSPQTTGIYGYTF. The CDR3 DNA reads as TGTGCCAGCAGCCCCCAAACGACAGGAATCTATGGCTACACCTTC.

The chain couples TRBV2 to TRBJ2-2; 10 nucleotides align to TRBD2. Germline V lookup: CDR1 SNHLY, CDR2 FYNNEI. The junction had 4 bases not matched to a gene; V was cut back by 7 bases and J by 5 bases. The CDR3 has 14 residues. In DNA form, the CDR3 reads TGTGCCAGCACTAGCGGGAGAGGAACCGGGGAGCTGTTTTTT. Protein product: CASTSGRGTGELFF.

With regard to this clone: Other DNA sequences in this sample translate to the same CDR3. The chain's CDR3 is CASSQAGNTEAFF. The CDR3 DNA sequence: TGTGCCAGCAGCCAAGCGGGTAACACTGAAGCTTTCTTT. The chain links TRBV14 to TRBJ1-1; D not resolved. Germline CDR1 SGHDN, CDR2 FVKESK. V was shortened by 1 base and J by 2 bases, with 5 bases between the two germline ends. This CDR3 is built from 13 residues.

The chain links TRBV4-1 to TRBJ1-1, with D possibly TRBD1 on 5 matching bases. Germline assignment: CDR1 MGHRA and CDR2 YSYEKL. V dropped 3 bases and J dropped 3 bases, with 20 bases sitting between them. The CDR3 is 17 residues long. CDR3 amino acids: CASSQGPGARADTEAFF. In DNA, the CDR3 is TGCGCCAGCAGCCAGGGCCCCGGGGCCCGTGCGGACACTGAAGCTTTCTTT.

The chain has TRBV5-1 and TRBJ2-7; TRBD2 is a possible D gene (5 bases). The CDR3 length is 14 residues. Germline CDR1 reads SGHRS; CDR2 reads YFSETQ. The ends were cut back, 2 bases at V and 0 bases at J, with 9 bases in the middle. In nucleotides, the CDR3 is TGCGCCAGCAGCTTCGGGGTCGGCTCCTACGAGCAGTACTTC. Translation gives CASSFGVGSYEQYF.

This chain links TRBV28 with TRBJ2-3; 8 bases match TRBD2. The germline V gene has CDR1 MDHEN and CDR2 SYDVKM. V lost 6 bases to trimming and J lost 4 bases; unmatched junction nucleotides: 9. CDR3 size: 15 residues. The CDR3 coding sequence is TGTGCCAGCAGCCCCCTAGGCGGGAGGCCAGATACGCAGTATTTT. This codes for CASSPLGGRPDTQYF.

CDR3 sequence (DNA): TGCAGCGTTGAAGATCAGCTAGCGGGATTGTCCTACAATGAGCAGTTCTTC. Translating gives CSVEDQLAGLSYNEQFF. The V call is TRBV29-1, the J call TRBJ2-1; 9 bases agree with TRBD2. V shed 0 bases, J shed 1 base, and the junction held 7 bases outside the gene matches. The germline gives CDR1 SQVTM, CDR2 ANQGSEA. CDR3 length equals 17 residues.

As concerns this clone: The same CDR3 arises from other DNA sequences in this sample as well. V and J are TRBV13 and TRBJ2-2; D gene ambiguous. The CDR3 has 11 amino acids. Germline V gene sequence: CDR1 PRHDT, CDR2 FYEKMQ (reference sequence). Trimming removed 3 bases from V and 6 bases from J, with 2 bases in between. This chain's CDR3 is CASSLSGELFF. In nucleotides, the CDR3 is TGTGCCAGCAGCTTGTCCGGGGAGCTGTTTTTT.

This clone was recorded only once. This chain links TRBV5-4 with TRBJ2-3; D could derive from TRBD1 or TRBD2 (5 bases each). This CDR3 is built from 15 residues. Deletions cut 4 bases from V and 0 bases from J, with 12 bases between. CDR1 SGHNT and CDR2 YYREEE come from the germline V gene (reference sequence). Here the CDR3 reads CASSTFWGSTDTQYF. The DNA for the CDR3 is TGTGCCAGCAGCACATTCTGGGGGAGCACAGATACGCAGTATTTT. Full variable domain (missing parts from reference TRBV5-4 and TRBJ2-3): ETGVTQSPTHLIKTRGQQVTLRCSSQSGHNTVSWYQQALGQGPQFIFQYYREEENGRGNFPPRFSGLQFPNYSSELNVNALELDDSALYLCASSTFWGSTDTQYFGPGTRLTVL.

The chain links TRBV5-1 to TRBJ1-1; no definite D call. The CDR3 loop spans 15 amino acids. V was shortened by 3 bases and J by 1 base, with 13 bases between the two germline ends. Germline CDR1 and CDR2: SGHRS and YFSETQ. The chain's CDR3 is CASSSTPQKNTEAFF. CDR3 nucleotide sequence: TGCGCCAGCAGCTCCACCCCCCAGAAGAACACTGAAGCTTTCTTT.

Of note for this clone: Different DNA sequences within this sample yield the same CDR3. V gene TRBV19 combines with J gene TRBJ2-1, with D uncertain. The CDR3 loop spans 11 amino acids. V lost 1 base to trimming and J lost 7 bases, with 2 bases between them. The germline V gene has CDR1 LNHDA and CDR2 SQIVND (reference sequence). The CDR3 loop reads CASSIGNEQFF. For the CDR3, the DNA is TGTGCCAGTAGTATAGGAAATGAGCAGTTCTTC.

This clone was detected once. The chain links TRBV19 to TRBJ2-1; D tentatively reads TRBD1 or TRBD2 (7 bases each). The CDR3 loop spans 16 amino acids. V gave up 4 bases and J gave up 9 bases, with 22 bases separating them. Germline loops: CDR1 LNHDA, CDR2 SQIVND (reference sequence). CDR3 sequence (DNA): TGTGCCAGTAGTACCCAGACTAGCCCAGGGGGAAGTGAGCAGTTCTTC. Its translation: CASSTQTSPGGSEQFF.

Turning to this clone: The sample holds other DNA sequences that translate to the same CDR3. The J gene is TRBJ2-7, the V gene TRBV27; TRBD2 matches at 11 bases. This CDR3 is built from 13 residues. CDR1 is MNHEY, CDR2 SMNVEV, per germline (reference sequence). J was trimmed by 7 bases and V by 5 bases; bases with no gene match: 4. CDR3 region: CASSGLAGREQYF. The CDR3 nucleotides read TGTGCCAGCAGTGGACTAGCGGGTAGGGAGCAGTACTTC.

V is TRBV27 and J is TRBJ2-4, with D maybe TRBD2 (6 bases). Germline CDR1 reads MNHEY; CDR2 reads SMNVEV (reference sequence). This CDR3 has 14 amino acids. With 5 bases removed from V and 8 bases from J, the gap between germline ends came to 16 bases. CDR3 amino acids: CASSPRLVVDIQYF. CDR3 DNA sequence: TGTGCCAGCAGTCCACGACTAGTGGTTGACATTCAGTACTTC.

V gene TRBV4-1 combines with J gene TRBJ2-7, with D hard to call. Trimming cost V 1 base and J 2 bases, with 6 bases left between them. From germline, CDR1 is MGHRA and CDR2 YSYEKL. The CDR3 is 13 residues long. The CDR3 region is CASSQGLPYEQYF. The CDR3 bases are TGCGCCAGCAGCCAAGGATTACCCTACGAGCAGTACTTC.

The rearrangement uses TRBV28 and TRBJ2-3; D perhaps matches TRBD2 (6 bases). Germline V gene lookup returns CDR1 MDHEN and CDR2 SYDVKM. V was trimmed by 3 bases and J by 0 bases, leaving 10 bases between them. CDR3 length: 15 residues. CDR3 protein: CASSLLAHSTDTQYF. The CDR3 DNA sequence: TGTGCCAGCAGTTTGCTAGCGCATAGCACAGATACGCAGTATTTT.

This rearrangement joins TRBV28 to TRBJ2-7; possible D gene TRBD2, 5 bases. The CDR3 spans 15 residues. CDR1 is MDHEN, CDR2 SYDVKM, per germline. V was clipped by 2 bases and J by 1 base, with 12 bases between them. In DNA, the CDR3 is TGTGCCAGCAGTTTAATACGTACGGGATCCTACGAGCAGTACTTC. Its translation: CASSLIRTGSYEQYF.

The CDR3 region is CASSPAVVEGTSGIGHYNEQFF. Written as DNA, the CDR3 is TGCGCCAGCAGCCCGGCGGTGGTCGAGGGGACTAGCGGGATAGGGCACTACAATGAGCAGTTCTTC. V usage is TRBV5-1 and J usage is TRBJ2-1, with 13 bases matching TRBD2. V lost 4 bases, J lost 3 bases, and 22 bases stayed unmatched. Germline V gives CDR1 SGHRS, CDR2 YFSETQ. The CDR3 runs 22 residues.

CDR3 DNA: TGTGCCAGCAGCCACAGGCCCGTTTCCTACGAGCAGTACTTC. Its protein is CASSHRPVSYEQYF. The gene calls are TRBV7-9 and TRBJ2-7; a possible D gene is TRBD1 (5 bases). This CDR3 contains 14 residues. The germline V gene encodes CDR1 SEHNR and CDR2 FQNEAQ (reference sequence). Trimming left V 5 bases short and J 1 base short, with 12 bases between.